Reported below is one TCR beta chain. The primer mix had 60 Vbeta and 13 Jbeta primers. The protocol was immunoSEQ multiplex PCR, while the TCRdb copy is restricted to in-frame clones and leaves out a portion. The table records about 160,000 clones, approximately 81% of them present only once. The data are from a study of cytomegalovirus exposure and HLA in healthy donors. Germline CDR1 reads MDHEN; CDR2 reads SYDVKM. The CDR3 sequence is 16 residues long. V was clipped by 3 bases and J by 7 bases, with 19 bases between them. This receptor was identified in a woman under 40 in good health and CMV-seropositive. The chain recombines TRBV28 with TRBJ2-1; possible D gene TRBD2, 6 bases. The sample consisted of PBMCs. The CDR3 loop reads CASSFFVGSVRNEQFF. CDR3 sequence (DNA): TGTGCCAGCAGTTTTTTCGTCGGGAGTGTTCGGAATGAGCAGTTCTTC.